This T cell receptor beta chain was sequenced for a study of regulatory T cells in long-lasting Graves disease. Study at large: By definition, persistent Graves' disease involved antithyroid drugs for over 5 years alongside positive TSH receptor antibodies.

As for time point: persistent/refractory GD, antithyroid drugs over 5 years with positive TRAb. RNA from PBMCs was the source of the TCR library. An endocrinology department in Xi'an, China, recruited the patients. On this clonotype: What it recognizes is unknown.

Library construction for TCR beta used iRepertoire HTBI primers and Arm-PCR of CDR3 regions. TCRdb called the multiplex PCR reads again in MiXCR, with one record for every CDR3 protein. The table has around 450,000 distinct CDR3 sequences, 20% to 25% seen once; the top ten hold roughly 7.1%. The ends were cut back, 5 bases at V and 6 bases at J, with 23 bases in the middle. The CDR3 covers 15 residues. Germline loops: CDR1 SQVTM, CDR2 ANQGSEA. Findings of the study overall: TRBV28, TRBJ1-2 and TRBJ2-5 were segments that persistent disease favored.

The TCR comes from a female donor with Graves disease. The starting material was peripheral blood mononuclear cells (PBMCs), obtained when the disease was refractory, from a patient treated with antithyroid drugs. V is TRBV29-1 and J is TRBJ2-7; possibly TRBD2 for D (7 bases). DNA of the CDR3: TGCAGCGTTAGAGGGGGTGGGGGGGCGTTTGGCGAGCAGTACTTC. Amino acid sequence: CSVRGGGGAFGEQYF.